What follows are 3 T cell receptor beta chains derived from one specimen sequenced in a study of tumor and adjacent non-tumor tissue in lung cancer. RNA was extracted from bulk tissue without any cell sorting. TCRbeta libraries were built with three rounds of nested PCR, modified from ARM-PCR. TCRdb ran MiXCR on the multiplex PCR reads and lists one entry per CDR3 protein. Counted here are 55,000 to 75,000 distinct CDR3 sequences, roughly 56% occurring once; the ten biggest clones make up 20% to 25%. Sequenced: lung tumor tissue. The receptors shown here come from a man in his forties or fifties with non-small cell lung cancer.

This chain joins TRBV5-6 and TRBJ2-5; 11 nucleotides agree with TRBD1. The CDR3 contains 17 residues. Trimming at V came to 0 bases and at J to 4 bases, leaving 8 bases not matched to a gene. CDR1 is SGHDT and CDR2 is YYEEEE in the germline V gene. CDR3 in DNA: TGTGCCAGCAGCTTGGAGGGACAGGGGGATTTAGGAGAGACCCAGTACTTC. Protein sequence: CASSLEGQGDLGETQYF.

Remarks on this clonotype: Given the absence of the conserved phenylalanine or tryptophan at the CDR3 end, a read error is likely. The genes are TRBV10-2 and TRBJ1-5; D call uncertain. V gave up 6 bases and J gave up 3 bases, with 9 bases separating them. The CDR3 runs to 13 residues. CDR1 is WSHSY and CDR2 is SAAADI in the germline V gene. The CDR3 loop reads CASRKGPNQPQHL. Written as DNA, the CDR3 is TGCGCCAGCAGGAAAGGACCCAATCAGCCCCAGCATCTT.

Remarks on this clonotype: Just one base apart from a much larger clone, this may be a read error. The V and J genes are TRBV20-1 and TRBJ2-4, with D unresolved. Germline assignment: CDR1 DFQATT and CDR2 SNEGSKA (reference sequence). Trimming removed 0 bases at V and 2 bases at J, with 11 bases between. The CDR3 runs 15 residues. CDR3 coding DNA: TGCAGTGCTAGAGATCCACCCAGTTCCAAAAACATTCAGTACTTC. It encodes CSARDPPSSKNIQYF.